A single sample is the source of the 23 T cell receptor beta chains below, sequenced in a study of cytomegalovirus exposure and HLA in healthy donors. PCR amplification relied on 60 Vbeta primers (plus 13 Jbeta primers). TCRdb keeps only in-frame clones here, not all; method: immunoSEQ multiplex PCR. The table includes about 110,000 clones, about 60% detected once. The sequencing sample was made of PBMCs. Every receptor here comes from a woman aged 25-40 years in good health and CMV-seronegative.

The rearrangement links TRBV9 to TRBJ2-1; unclear D gene. The CDR3 is made up of 13 amino acids. CDR1 SGDLS and CDR2 YYNGEE come from the germline V gene. V was trimmed by 3 bases and J by 5 bases, leaving 9 bases between them. This CDR3 reads CASSGSIDNEQFF. For the CDR3, the DNA is TGTGCCAGCAGCGGGAGTATCGACAATGAGCAGTTCTTC.

This rearrangement joins TRBV27 to TRBJ2-3; D might be TRBD2 (5 bases). The CDR3 has 14 residues. Germline assignment: CDR1 MNHEY and CDR2 SMNVEV (reference sequence). V shed 5 bases and J shed 6 bases, with 15 bases lying between them. In DNA, the CDR3 is TGTGCCAGCAGTAGCGACTCAGGCGGGGATACGCAGTATTTT. This codes for CASSSDSGGDTQYF.

This clone was picked up one time. V is TRBV7-3 and J is TRBJ2-1; 14 bases are shared with TRBD2. Germline V gene lookup returns CDR1 SGHTA and CDR2 FQGTGA. The J segment lost 7 bases and the V segment lost 5 bases, leaving 7 bases of the junction unmatched. The CDR3 covers 16 residues. CDR3 in DNA: TGTGCCAGCAGCCCGGCCGGGACTAGCGGGAGTAATGAGCAGTTCTTC. Protein sequence: CASSPAGTSGSNEQFF.

The chain joins TRBV7-2 to TRBJ1-5, with D perhaps matching TRBD1 (5 bases). V shed 2 bases and J shed 4 bases, with 15 bases lying between them. From germline, CDR1 is SGHTA and CDR2 FQGNSA. The CDR3 sequence is 16 residues long. CDR3 nucleotide sequence: TGTGCCAGCAGCTTACTTGGGCTCGGGGGGAATCAGCCCCAGCATTTT. This gives the protein CASSLLGLGGNQPQHF.

The chain recombines TRBV5-8 with TRBJ1-4, with D perhaps TRBD1 (5 bases). Trimming pared 5 bases from V and 7 bases from J, leaving 15 bases between. CDR3 length: 14 amino acids. The germline CDR1 and CDR2 sequences are SGHTS and YDEGEE. This CDR3 reads CASSRRAMGEKLFF. DNA of the CDR3: TGTGCCAGCAGTCGCAGGGCCATGGGTGAAAAACTGTTTTTT.

The table lists this clone with a count of one. This sequence joins TRBV9 and TRBJ2-2; 8 bases match TRBD1. The V gene's germline CDR1 is SGDLS and CDR2 YYNGEE. V dropped 2 bases and J dropped 0; count of bases not matched to a gene: 0. The CDR3 contains 15 residues. This CDR3 is CASSVDRANTGELFF. The CDR3 bases are TGTGCCAGCAGCGTGGACAGGGCGAACACCGGGGAGCTGTTTTTT.

Note on this clone: Its ends do not fully match the called genes, so a read error is possible. The J gene is TRBJ1-2, the V gene TRBV4-3; D is possibly TRBD1 (6 bases). Per germline, CDR1 LGHNA and CDR2 YSLEER. This CDR3 contains 16 residues. The CDR3 DNA reads as TGCGCCGGCAGCCAAGATCTCAACAGGGTAGTGGATGGCTACACCTTC. It specifies CAGSQDLNRVVDGYTF.

In nucleotides, the CDR3 is TGCGCCAGCAGCTTGCCCCAGGGGAATGAGCAGTTCTTC. Its protein is CASSLPQGNEQFF. This chain uses TRBV5-1 with TRBJ2-1, with a weak D call TRBD1 (6 bases). Between the trimmed V and J ends, which lost 1 base and 7 bases, there was a span of 9 bases. Germline-derived CDR1 and CDR2 are SGHRS and YFSETQ. The CDR3 length is 13 residues.

The rearrangement joins TRBV19 to TRBJ1-1, with 8 bases fitting TRBD1. In germline, CDR1 is LNHDA, CDR2 SQIVND (reference sequence). V was clipped by 6 bases and J by 3 bases; unmatched bases: 6. The CDR3 consists of 14 residues. The chain's CDR3 is CASRRTGKYTEAFF. The CDR3 bases are TGTGCCAGTAGACGGACAGGGAAGTACACTGAAGCTTTCTTT.

This chain joins TRBV30 and TRBJ2-1, with 7 bases lining up with TRBD2. This CDR3 contains 13 residues. Germline values: CDR1 GTSNPN, CDR2 SVGIG (reference sequence). Losses at the gene ends were 2 bases for V and 5 bases for J; bases not matched to a gene: 3. The CDR3 coding sequence is TGTGCCTGGAGTCTAAGCGGGAACAATGAGCAGTTCTTC. Translating it yields CAWSLSGNNEQFF.

The CDR3 DNA follows: TGTGCCAGCAGTTTAAAATTTGGACAGGCAGGCGAGCAGTACTTC. Its translation: CASSLKFGQAGEQYF. The chain employs TRBV27 and TRBJ2-7; 7 nucleotides line up with TRBD1. With 2 bases clipped from V and 6 bases from J, the junction kept 10 bases outside the gene matches. CDR1 MNHEY and CDR2 SMNVEV come from the germline V gene (reference sequence). The CDR3 consists of 15 residues.

This chain connects TRBV5-4 to TRBJ2-1, with 10 bases fitting TRBD2. Germline CDR1 SGHNT, CDR2 YYREEE (reference sequence). Germline trimming cut 4 bases from V and 8 bases from J; bases unmatched to any gene: 6. CDR3 length equals 14 residues. The CDR3 DNA sequence: TGTGCCAGCAGCCAGGTGGGGACTAGCGATGAGCAGTTCTTC. Its protein product is CASSQVGTSDEQFF.

J is TRBJ1-2 and V is TRBV28; tentative D call: TRBD1 (5 bases). V gave up 2 bases and J gave up 3 bases, with 13 bases separating them. Looked up from germline, CDR1 is MDHEN and CDR2 is SYDVKM. The CDR3 covers 15 residues. Here the CDR3 DNA reads TGTGCCAGCAGTTTACAACAGACAGCCCACTATGGCTACACCTTC. It is translated as CASSLQQTAHYGYTF.

V gene TRBV5-1 combines with J gene TRBJ1-2, with D uncertain. The germline V gene encodes CDR1 SGHRS and CDR2 YFSETQ. V lost 4 bases to trimming and J lost 2 bases, with 9 bases between them. This CDR3 contains 13 residues. In DNA, the CDR3 is TGCGCCAGCAGCGAACAGAAAAACTATGGCTACACCTTC. Protein: CASSEQKNYGYTF.

The chain couples TRBV27 to TRBJ2-1; D remains ambiguous. Germline CDR1 reads MNHEY; CDR2 reads SMNVEV (reference sequence). Trimming took 0 bases from V and 6 from J, leaving 3 bases between them. The CDR3 extends over 12 amino acids. The CDR3 loop reads CASSLSGNEQFF. In nucleotides, the CDR3 is TGTGCCAGCAGTTTATCCGGCAATGAGCAGTTCTTC.

The genes are TRBV6-5 and TRBJ1-2; no reliable D call. Germline loops: CDR1 MNHEY, CDR2 SVGAGI. The CDR3 sequence is 14 residues long. V lost 6 bases and J lost 10, with 21 bases in between. The CDR3 region is CASSSRHGVDDYTF. The CDR3 nucleotides read TGTGCCAGCAGCAGCAGGCACGGGGTGGATGACTACACCTTC.

The chain uses TRBV6-1 and TRBJ2-1; D not resolved. Germline V gene lookup returns CDR1 MNHNS and CDR2 SASEGT. V was trimmed by 1 base and J by 7 bases, leaving 8 bases between them. The CDR3 extends over 13 amino acids. The chain's CDR3 is CASSEDWRNEQFF. The CDR3 nucleotides read TGTGCCAGCAGTGAAGACTGGCGGAATGAGCAGTTCTTC.

This clone was found a few times. The CDR3 spells CASSSDRGARGYTF. DNA for the CDR3: TGTGCCAGCAGCTCGGACAGGGGGGCGCGTGGCTACACCTTC. The rearrangement uses TRBV7-2 and TRBJ1-2; 10 bases match TRBD1. CDR3 size: 14 residues. CDR1 and CDR2 from the germline V gene are SGHTA and FQGNSA. V was pared by 4 bases and J by 7 bases, with 6 bases of the junction left unmatched.

This clone appeared a few times. V gene TRBV7-3 combines with J gene TRBJ2-7; TRBD2 matches 8 bases. The junction had 5 bases not matched to a gene; V was cut back by 4 bases and J by 0 bases. The germline CDR1 and CDR2 sequences are SGHTA and FQGTGA. The CDR3 has 15 amino acids. The CDR3 DNA follows: TGTGCCAGCAGCTGGGGAAGCGGGAGCTCCTACGAGCAGTACTTC. Its protein is CASSWGSGSSYEQYF.

The chain has TRBV9 and TRBJ1-2; 7 bases line up with TRBD1. Germline loops: CDR1 SGDLS, CDR2 YYNGEE. After removal of 4 bases from V and 4 bases from J, the junction contained 4 bases not matched to a gene. The CDR3 covers 13 residues. The CDR3 DNA follows: TGTGCCAGCAGCAAGACAGGGACCTATGGCTACACCTTC. This sequence encodes CASSKTGTYGYTF. Drawing the rest from reference TRBV9 and TRBJ1-2, the complete variable domain is DSGVTQTPKHLITATGQRVTLRCSPRSGDLSVYWYQQSLDQGLQFLIQYYNGEERAKGNILERFSAQQFPDLHSELNLSSLELGDSALYFCASSKTGTYGYTFGSGTRLTVV.

As concerns this clone: The germline gene is not matched at one end of the junction; a read error may be the cause. The CDR3 loop reads CVSSLSSGSYEQYF. DNA for the CDR3: TGTGTCAGCAGCCTAAGCTCAGGGTCCTACGAGCAGTACTTC. The genes are TRBV7-9 and TRBJ2-7; maybe TRBD1 (5 bases). CDR1 and CDR2 (germline): SEHNR, FQNEAQ (reference sequence). The CDR3 spans 14 residues.

This rearrangement joins TRBV27 to TRBJ1-6; D is possibly TRBD1 (5 bases). The V end was cut by 5 bases, the J end by 9 bases, with 14 bases between. This CDR3 region has 14 residues. The germline CDR1 and CDR2 sequences are MNHEY and SMNVEV (reference sequence). CDR3 protein: CASSPTGLRSPLHF. The CDR3 nucleotides are TGTGCCAGCAGTCCAACAGGTTTACGTTCACCCCTCCACTTT.

The chain uses TRBV13 and TRBJ2-1, with D perhaps matching TRBD1 (6 bases). The CDR3 contains 14 residues. Trimming pared 5 bases from V and 9 bases from J, leaving 17 bases between. From germline, CDR1 is PRHDT and CDR2 FYEKMQ (reference sequence). CDR3 sequence reads: CASSPNRVSVEQFF. Here the CDR3 DNA reads TGTGCCAGCAGCCCCAACAGGGTTAGCGTTGAGCAGTTCTTC.